The clone carrying this T cell receptor beta chain was seen once. Its specificity is not known. The junction differs from germline at one of its ends, possibly a read error. Synthesis of TCR beta cDNA was carried out from around 540 ng total RNA with a constant-region primer. ARM-PCR, slightly modified, supplied the TCR beta libraries through three nested multiplex PCR rounds. The first two PCR rounds, roughly 11 cycles each, used TRBV1-TRBV30 forward primers and a C-beta reverse primer. MiXCR, applied by TCRdb to the multiplex PCR reads, yields one record per CDR3 protein. The repertoire has hundreds of thousands of distinct CDR3 sequences, nearly 60% of them found once; the top ten carry around 15%. Blood RNA originated from unsorted whole blood, with germline DNA additionally extracted. There were only treatment-naive patients, all with chronic HBV infection. Before any surgery took place, approximately 4 milliliters of peripheral blood were collected.

This specimen comes from a study of tumor-infiltrating lymphocytes in primary liver carcinoma. Study-wide context: Stage T1-T3 N0M0 tumors spanned roughly 4 to 10 cm.

Germline V lookup: CDR1 SGHAT, CDR2 FQNNGV. The CDR3 is made up of 14 amino acids. Broader study findings: Reduced overlap was seen in tumor-adjacent and tumor-blood pairs versus tumor region pairs.

The V and J genes are TRBV11-2 and TRBJ2-7; TRBD1 is a possible D gene (6 bases). The source is a woman aged 30 to 39 with primary liver carcinoma and hepatitis B virus infection. The specimen was peripheral blood. The CDR3 sequence: CASSFGTWGYEQYF. The CDR3 nucleotides are TGTGCCAGTAGCTTTGGGACATGGGGCTACGAGCAGTACTTC. The full variable domain, rest sourced from reference TRBV11-2 and TRBJ2-7, is EAGVAQSPRYKIIEKRQSVAFWCNPISGHATLYWYQQILGQGPKLLIQFQNNGVVDDSQLPKDRFSAERLKGVDSTLKIQPAKLEDSAVYLCASSFGTWGYEQYFGPGTRLTVT.